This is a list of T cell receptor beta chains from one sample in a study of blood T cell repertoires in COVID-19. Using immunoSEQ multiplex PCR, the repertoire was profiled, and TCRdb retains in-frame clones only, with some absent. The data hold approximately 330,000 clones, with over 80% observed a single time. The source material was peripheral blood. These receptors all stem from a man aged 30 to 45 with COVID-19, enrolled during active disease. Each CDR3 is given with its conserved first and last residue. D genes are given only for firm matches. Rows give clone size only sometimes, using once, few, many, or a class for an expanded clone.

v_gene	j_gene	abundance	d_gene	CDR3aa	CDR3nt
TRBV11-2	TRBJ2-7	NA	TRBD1	CASRPLKGAASSYEQYF	TGTGCCAGCAGACCCTTGAAGGGGGCTGCAAGCTCCTACGAGCAGTACTTC
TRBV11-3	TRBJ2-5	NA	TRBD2	CASSLGGLVGQETQYF	TGTGCCAGCAGCTTAGGAGGACTAGTAGGACAAGAGACCCAGTACTTC
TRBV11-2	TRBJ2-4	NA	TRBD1	CASSHTGGGNIQYF	TGTGCCAGCAGCCATACAGGGGGCGGGAACATTCAGTACTTC
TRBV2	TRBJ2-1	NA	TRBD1	CASRTTGGFNEQFF	TGTGCCAGCAGGACGACAGGGGGTTTTAATGAGCAGTTCTTC
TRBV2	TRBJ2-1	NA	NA	CASSEMGANEQFF	TGTGCCAGCAGTGAAATGGGGGCGAATGAGCAGTTCTTC
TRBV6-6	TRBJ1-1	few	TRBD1	CASTQQGAGTEAFF	TGTGCCAGCACCCAACAGGGGGCTGGTACTGAAGCTTTCTTT
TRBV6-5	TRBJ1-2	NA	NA	CASSYSPGSYGYTF	TGTGCCAGCAGTTACTCGCCGGGGAGCTATGGCTACACCTTC
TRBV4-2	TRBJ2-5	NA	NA	CASSHKDSIPGQETQYF	TGTGCCAGCAGCCATAAGGACAGCATACCTGGCCAAGAGACCCAGTACTTC
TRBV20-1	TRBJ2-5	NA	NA	CSASDQETQYF	TGCAGTGCTAGCGACCAAGAGACCCAGTACTTC
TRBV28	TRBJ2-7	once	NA	CASSLFDEQYF	TGTGCCAGCAGTTTATTCGACGAGCAGTACTTC
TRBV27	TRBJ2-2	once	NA	CASSYVLARELPGELFF	TGTGCCAGCAGTTACGTACTAGCTCGCGAGTTACCCGGGGAGCTGTTTTTT
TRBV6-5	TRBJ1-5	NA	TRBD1	CASRIDRDNQPQHF	TGTGCCAGCAGGATCGACAGGGACAATCAGCCCCAGCATTTT
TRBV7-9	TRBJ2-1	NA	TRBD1	CASSKTGADNEQFF	TGTGCCAGCAGCAAAACAGGGGCAGACAATGAGCAGTTCTTC
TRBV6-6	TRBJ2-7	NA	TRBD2	CASSYENWREVYEQYF	TGTGCCAGCAGTTATGAGAACTGGCGGGAGGTCTACGAGCAGTACTTC
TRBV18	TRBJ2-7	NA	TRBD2	CASSRGLAGGNEQYF	TGTGCCAGCTCACGGGGACTAGCGGGAGGCAACGAGCAGTACTTC
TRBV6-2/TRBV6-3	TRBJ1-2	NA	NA	CASSYYWQGFVGYTF	TGTGCCAGCAGTTACTATTGGCAGGGTTTCGTCGGCTACACCTTC
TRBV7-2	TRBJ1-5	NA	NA	CASSLATGTASNQPQHF	TGTGCCAGCAGCTTAGCTACCGGGACTGCTTCCAATCAGCCCCAGCATTTT
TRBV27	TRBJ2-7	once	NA	CASSLVAGWAYEQYF	TGTGCCAGCAGTTTAGTGGCAGGGTGGGCCTACGAGCAGTACTTC
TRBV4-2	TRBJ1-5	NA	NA	CASSLTRGRDQPQHF	TGTGCCAGCAGCCTTACAAGAGGGCGAGATCAGCCCCAGCATTTT
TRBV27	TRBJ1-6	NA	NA	CASSENRNNSPLHF	TGTGCCAGCAGTGAAAACAGAAATAATTCACCCCTCCACTTT
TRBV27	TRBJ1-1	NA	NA	CASSFQGTEAFF	TGTGCCAGCAGTTTCCAGGGCACTGAAGCTTTCTTT
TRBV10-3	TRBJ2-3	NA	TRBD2	CAISEGLADTDTQYF	TGTGCCATCAGTGAAGGGCTAGCGGACACAGATACGCAGTATTTT
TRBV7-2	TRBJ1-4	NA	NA	CASSPDSYGEKLFF	TGTGCCAGCAGCCCCGACAGCTATGGGGAAAAACTGTTTTTT
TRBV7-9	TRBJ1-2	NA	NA	CASSKTGNYGYTF	TGTGCCAGCAGCAAAACAGGGAACTATGGCTACACCTTC
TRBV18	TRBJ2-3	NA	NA	CASSPRQATDTQYF	TGTGCCAGCTCACCTAGGCAGGCCACAGATACGCAGTATTTT
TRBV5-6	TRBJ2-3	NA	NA	CASSPYPGSTDTQYF	TGTGCCAGCAGCCCCTACCCGGGTTCAACAGATACGCAGTATTTT
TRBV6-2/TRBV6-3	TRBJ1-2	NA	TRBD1	CASSYVRGRDRGYTF	TGTGCCAGCAGTTACGTCAGGGGGCGCGATCGAGGCTACACCTTC
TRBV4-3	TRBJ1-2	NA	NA	CASSQDRLINYGYTF	TGCGCCAGCAGCCAAGATCGGTTGATCAACTATGGCTACACCTTC
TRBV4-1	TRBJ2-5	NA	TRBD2	CASSRPPGLAGEETQYF	TGCGCCAGCAGCCGCCCCCCGGGACTAGCGGGGGAAGAGACCCAGTACTTC
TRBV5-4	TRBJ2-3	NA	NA	CASSLGGGPDTQYF	TGTGCCAGCAGCTTGGGTGGGGGCCCAGATACGCAGTATTTT
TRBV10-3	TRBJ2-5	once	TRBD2	CAISKRESKETQYF	TGTGCCATCAGTAAGCGGGAGAGTAAAGAGACCCAGTACTTC
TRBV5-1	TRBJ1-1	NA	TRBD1	CASTPDRVDTEAFF	TGCGCCAGCACACCAGACAGGGTAGACACTGAAGCTTTCTTT
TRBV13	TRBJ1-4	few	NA	CASSLDRTNEKLFF	TGTGCCAGCAGCTTGGACAGAACTAATGAAAAACTGTTTTTT
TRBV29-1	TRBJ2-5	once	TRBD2	CSVTGTSGYQETQYF	TGCAGCGTCACCGGGACTAGCGGGTATCAAGAGACCCAGTACTTC
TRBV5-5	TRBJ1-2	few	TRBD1	CASSLVGSGTGDGYTF	TGTGCCAGCAGCTTGGTCGGGAGTGGAACAGGGGATGGCTACACCTTC
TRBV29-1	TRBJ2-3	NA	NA	CSVGRVWGGGTDTQYF	TGCAGCGTTGGTCGGGTTTGGGGGGGCGGCACAGATACGCAGTATTTT
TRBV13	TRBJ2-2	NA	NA	CASSHRGGELFF	TGTGCCAGCAGCCACAGAGGGGGGGAGCTGTTTTTT
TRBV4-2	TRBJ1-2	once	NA	CASSQGEGIDYGYTF	TGTGCCAGCAGCCAAGGGGAGGGGATCGACTATGGCTACACCTTC
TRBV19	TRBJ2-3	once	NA	CASSSRTDTQYF	TGTGCCAGTAGCTCCAGAACAGATACGCAGTATTTT
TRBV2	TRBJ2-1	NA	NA	CASRRDLKYNEQFF	TGTGCCAGCAGGAGGGACTTAAAGTACAATGAGCAGTTCTTC
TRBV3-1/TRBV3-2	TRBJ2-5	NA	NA	CASSPGLEAPWETQYF	TGTGCCAGCAGCCCAGGTCTGGAAGCTCCTTGGGAGACCCAGTACTTC
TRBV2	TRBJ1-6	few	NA	CASSVEDSPLHF	TGTGCCAGCAGTGTAGAGGATTCACCCCTCCACTTT
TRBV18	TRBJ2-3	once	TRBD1	CASSLDRGTDTQYF	TGTGCCAGCTCTTTGGACAGGGGGACAGATACGCAGTATTTT
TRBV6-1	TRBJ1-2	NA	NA	CASSGRRSGQNYGYTF	TGTGCCAGCAGTGGACGCCGATCCGGACAGAACTATGGCTACACCTTC
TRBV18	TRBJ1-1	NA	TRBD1	CASSPSGTGLNTEAFF	TGTGCCAGCTCACCATCGGGGACAGGTTTGAACACTGAAGCTTTCTTT
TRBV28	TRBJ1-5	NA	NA	CASSPSGQPQHF	TGTGCCAGCAGCCCCTCGGGACAGCCCCAGCATTTT
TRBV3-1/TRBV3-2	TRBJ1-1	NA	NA	CASRSRRTEAFF	TGTGCCAGCAGGTCGCGTCGCACTGAAGCTTTCTTT
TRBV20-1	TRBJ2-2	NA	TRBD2	CSASSRGLAVKGYTGELFF	TGCAGTGCTAGTAGTCGGGGACTAGCGGTCAAAGGGTACACCGGGGAGCTGTTTTTT
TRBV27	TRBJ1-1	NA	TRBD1	CASSPGTGHGANTEAFF	TGTGCCAGCAGTCCGGGGACAGGGCACGGGGCGAACACTGAAGCTTTCTTT
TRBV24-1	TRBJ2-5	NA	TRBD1	CATSDLATGGQETQYF	TGTGCCACCAGTGATTTAGCTACAGGGGGCCAAGAGACCCAGTACTTC
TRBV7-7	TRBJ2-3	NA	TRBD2	CASSSGLAGGGTDTQYF	TGTGCCAGCAGCTCGGGACTAGCGGGGGGGGGAACAGATACGCAGTATTTT
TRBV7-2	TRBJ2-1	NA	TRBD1	CASSRYFDRGRNEQFF	TGTGCCAGCAGCCGTTATTTCGACAGGGGGCGAAATGAGCAGTTCTTC
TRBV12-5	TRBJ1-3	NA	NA	CASGLVLGGNLGNTIYF	TGTGCTAGTGGTTTGGTGCTTGGAGGGAACCTCGGAAACACCATATATTTT
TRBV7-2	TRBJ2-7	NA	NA	CASSLQGYEQYF	TGTGCCAGCAGCTTACAGGGCTACGAGCAGTACTTC
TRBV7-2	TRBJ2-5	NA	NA	CASSLGWGGEQETQYF	TGTGCCAGCAGCTTAGGGTGGGGCGGGGAACAAGAGACCCAGTACTTC
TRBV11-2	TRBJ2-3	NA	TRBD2	CASSIRAGGPNTDTQYF	TGTGCCAGCAGCATCCGAGCGGGAGGGCCTAACACAGATACGCAGTATTTT
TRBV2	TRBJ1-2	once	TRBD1	CASSGKTGTGYTF	TGTGCCAGCAGTGGGAAGACAGGGACGGGCTACACCTTC
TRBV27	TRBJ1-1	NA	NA	CASRGTFMNTEAFF	TGTGCCAGCAGAGGGACATTCATGAACACTGAAGCTTTCTTT
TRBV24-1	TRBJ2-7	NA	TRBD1	CATSDPRGTGFGEQYF	TGTGCCACCAGTGATCCGCGAGGGACAGGCTTCGGCGAGCAGTACTTC